The T cell receptor (beta chain) under discussion was sequenced for a study of blood T cells in healthy people across ages. Findings and limits, study-wide: Investigators viewed diversity estimates from one million T cells as underestimates, the study reported. Compared with aged donors, long-lived donors showed fewer expanded clones, suggesting selection. As age increased, TCR beta diversity per million T cells fell in a roughly linear fashion.

The germline V gene encodes CDR1 DFQATT and CDR2 SNEGSKA (reference sequence). This CDR3 region has 19 residues. The V segment lost 1 base and the J segment 0 bases; nucleotides outside the gene matches: 12. A second PCR of about 6 to 12 cycles used a sample-barcoded 5' primer and a J-beta primer mix. TCRdb independently ran MiXCR on the 5' RACE reads; one entry per CDR3 protein. This table has hundreds of thousands of distinct CDR3 sequences, 58% appearing once. To note about this clonotype: Its antigen is still unknown.

The gene calls are TRBV20-1 and TRBJ2-1; 10 positions agree with TRBD2. This TCR was sampled from a man in his fifties or sixties in good health. The sample comprised blood. The CDR3 is CSARGLGAGGLSSYNEQFF. The CDR3 DNA sequence: TGCAGTGCTAGAGGTTTGGGAGCGGGGGGGCTGAGCTCCTACAATGAGCAGTTCTTC.